This entry is about one T cell receptor beta chain. The target antigen is unknown. The table came from immunoSEQ multiplex PCR; TCRdb's copy has only in-frame clones and leaves some out. This table holds about 150,000 clones, approximately 86% found once. V trimming: 1 base; J trimming: 3 bases; junction bases outside the gene matches: 9. CDR3 size: 17 residues. Germline V gene data show CDR1 as SGHTA and CDR2 as FQGTGA. This sample stems from a study of T cell responses to AZD1222 COVID-19 vaccine. Study outcomes and limitations: Without day 14 samples, only post-peak T cell repertoires were studied.

The chain uses TRBV7-3 and TRBJ2-1, with 7 bases matching TRBD2. This specimen was peripheral blood, taken on day 0 of AZD1222 vaccination. This TCR derives from an adult in good health. The CDR3 DNA reads as TGTGCCAGCAGCTTAATCGCGGCTAGCGGATACTACAATGAGCAGTTCTTC. This translates into CASSLIAASGYYNEQFF.